This T cell receptor (beta chain) was documented in a study of early T cells in non-severe SARS-CoV-2 infection. One entry per CDR3 protein, called by TCRdb with MiXCR from the 5' RACE reads. Among roughly 51,000 distinct CDR3 sequences listed, about 6% were seen once. The sample holds a few counts of this clonotype. An end of the junction differs from the germline gene, which may be a read error. The sample consisted of whole blood, taken at baseline. This clonotype originated in an adult who was a healthcare worker with PCR-confirmed SARS-CoV-2 infection or an uninfected control (not recorded which).

CDR3 sequence: CASSTSSGGRETQYF. CDR3 nucleotide sequence: TGTGCTAGCAGCACCTCTAGCGGGGGTAGAGAGACCCAGTACTTC. The chain employs TRBV7-7 and TRBJ2-5, with 10 bases identical to TRBD2. CDR3 size: 15 residues. Germline V gene sequence: CDR1 SSHAT, CDR2 FNYEAQ (reference sequence).